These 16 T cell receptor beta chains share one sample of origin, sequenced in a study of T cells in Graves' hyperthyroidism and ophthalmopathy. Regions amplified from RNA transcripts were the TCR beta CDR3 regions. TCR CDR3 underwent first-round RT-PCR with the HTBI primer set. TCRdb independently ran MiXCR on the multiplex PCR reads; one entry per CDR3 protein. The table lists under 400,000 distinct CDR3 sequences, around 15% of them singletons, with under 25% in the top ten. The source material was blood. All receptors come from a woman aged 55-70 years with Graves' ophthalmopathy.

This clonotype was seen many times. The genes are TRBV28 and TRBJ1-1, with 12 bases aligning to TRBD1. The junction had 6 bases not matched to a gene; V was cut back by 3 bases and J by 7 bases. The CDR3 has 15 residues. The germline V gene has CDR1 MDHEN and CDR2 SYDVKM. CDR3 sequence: CASSLGQGAQNEAFF. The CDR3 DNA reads TGTGCCAGCAGTTTGGGACAGGGGGCGCAAAATGAAGCTTTCTTT.

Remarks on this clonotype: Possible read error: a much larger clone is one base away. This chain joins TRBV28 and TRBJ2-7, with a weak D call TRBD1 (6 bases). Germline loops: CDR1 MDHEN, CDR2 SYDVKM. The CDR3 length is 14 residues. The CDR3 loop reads CTSSLTGPPYEQYF. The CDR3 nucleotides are TGTACCAGCAGTTTGACAGGTCCTCCCTACGAGCAGTACTTC.

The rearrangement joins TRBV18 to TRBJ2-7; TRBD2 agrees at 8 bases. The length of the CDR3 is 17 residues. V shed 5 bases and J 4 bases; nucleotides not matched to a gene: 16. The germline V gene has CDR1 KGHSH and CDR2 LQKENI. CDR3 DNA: TGTGCCAGCTCAACACGGGAGGGCCTTCGCACTAGTTACGAGCAGTACTTC. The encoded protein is CASSTREGLRTSYEQYF.

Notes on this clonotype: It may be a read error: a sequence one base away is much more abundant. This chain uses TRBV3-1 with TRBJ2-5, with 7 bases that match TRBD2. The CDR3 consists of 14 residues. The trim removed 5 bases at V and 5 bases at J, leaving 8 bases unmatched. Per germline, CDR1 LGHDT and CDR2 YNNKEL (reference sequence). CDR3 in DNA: TGTGCCAGCAGCAGGCGCGGGAGTGTGGAGACCCAGTACTTC. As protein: CASSRRGSVETQYF.

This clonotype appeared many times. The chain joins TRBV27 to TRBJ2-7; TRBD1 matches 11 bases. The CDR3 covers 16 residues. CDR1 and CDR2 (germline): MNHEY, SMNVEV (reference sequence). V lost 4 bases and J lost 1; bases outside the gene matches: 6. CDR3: CASSSPGQGGSYEQYF. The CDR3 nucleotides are TGTGCCAGCAGTTCCCCGGGACAGGGGGGGTCCTACGAGCAGTACTTC.

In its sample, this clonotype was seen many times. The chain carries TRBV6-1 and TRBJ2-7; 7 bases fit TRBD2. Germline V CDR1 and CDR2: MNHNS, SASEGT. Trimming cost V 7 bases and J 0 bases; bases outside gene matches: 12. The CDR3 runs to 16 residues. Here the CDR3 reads CASTSTGSGVSYEQYF. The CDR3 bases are TGTGCCAGCACCTCAACGGGGAGCGGGGTCTCCTACGAGCAGTACTTC.

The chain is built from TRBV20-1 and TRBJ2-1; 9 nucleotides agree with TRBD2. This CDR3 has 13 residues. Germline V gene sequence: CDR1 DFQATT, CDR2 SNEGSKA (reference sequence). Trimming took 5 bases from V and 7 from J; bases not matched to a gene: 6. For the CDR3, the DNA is TGCAGTGCTGGAGTAGCGGGAGTAAATGAGCAGTTCTTC. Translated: CSAGVAGVNEQFF.

The CDR3, as DNA: TGTGCCAGCAGCCAGGAACTAGTGGCGGGAGTTTACGAGCAGTACTTC. Translated, it gives CASSQELVAGVYEQYF. This rearrangement joins TRBV4-2 to TRBJ2-7; 7 bases are shared with TRBD2. From germline, CDR1 is LGHNA and CDR2 YNFKEQ. The V segment lost 3 bases and the J segment 4 bases; nucleotides outside the gene matches: 12. This CDR3 region has 16 residues.

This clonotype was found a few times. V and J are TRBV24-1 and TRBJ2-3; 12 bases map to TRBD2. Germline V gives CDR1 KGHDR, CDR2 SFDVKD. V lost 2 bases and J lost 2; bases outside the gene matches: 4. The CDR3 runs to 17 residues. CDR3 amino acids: CATSDSGLAGFTDTQYF. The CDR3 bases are TGTGCCACCAGTGATTCCGGACTAGCGGGATTCACAGATACGCAGTATTTT.

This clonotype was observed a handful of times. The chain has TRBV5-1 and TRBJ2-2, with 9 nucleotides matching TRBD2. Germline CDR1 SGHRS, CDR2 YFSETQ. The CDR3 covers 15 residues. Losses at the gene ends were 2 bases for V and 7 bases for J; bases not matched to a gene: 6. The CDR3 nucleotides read TGCGCCAGCAGCTTTAGCGGGAGTGTTAACGGGGAGCTGTTTTTT. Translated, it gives CASSFSGSVNGELFF.

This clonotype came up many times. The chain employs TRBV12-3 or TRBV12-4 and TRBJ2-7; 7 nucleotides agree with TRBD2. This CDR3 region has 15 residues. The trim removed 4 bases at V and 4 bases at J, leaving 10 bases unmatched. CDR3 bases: TGTGCCAGCAGTTCTAGCGGAGCTCGATCATACGAGCAGTACTTC. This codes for CASSSSGARSYEQYF.

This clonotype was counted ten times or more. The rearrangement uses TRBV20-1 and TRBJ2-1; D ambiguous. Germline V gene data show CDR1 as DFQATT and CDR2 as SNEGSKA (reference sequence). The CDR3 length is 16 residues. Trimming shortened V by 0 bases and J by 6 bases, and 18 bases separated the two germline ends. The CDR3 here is CSAREDRVPMGNEQFF. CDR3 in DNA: TGCAGTGCTAGAGAGGATAGGGTCCCTATGGGCAATGAGCAGTTCTTC.

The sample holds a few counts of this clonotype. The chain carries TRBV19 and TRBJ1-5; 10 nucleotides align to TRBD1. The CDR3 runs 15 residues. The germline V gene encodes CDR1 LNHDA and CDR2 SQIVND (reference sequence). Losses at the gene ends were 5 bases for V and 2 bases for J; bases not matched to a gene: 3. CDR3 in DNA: TGTGCCAGTAGTGGCGGGACAGGGGGCAATCAGCCCCAGCATTTT. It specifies CASSGGTGGNQPQHF.

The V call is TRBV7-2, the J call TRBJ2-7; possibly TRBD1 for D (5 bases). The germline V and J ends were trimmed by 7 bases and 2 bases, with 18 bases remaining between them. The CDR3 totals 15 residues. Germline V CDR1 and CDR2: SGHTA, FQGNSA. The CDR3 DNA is TGTGCCAGCACTCCCAGTCAGGGCACCACCTACGAGCAGTACTTC. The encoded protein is CASTPSQGTTYEQYF.

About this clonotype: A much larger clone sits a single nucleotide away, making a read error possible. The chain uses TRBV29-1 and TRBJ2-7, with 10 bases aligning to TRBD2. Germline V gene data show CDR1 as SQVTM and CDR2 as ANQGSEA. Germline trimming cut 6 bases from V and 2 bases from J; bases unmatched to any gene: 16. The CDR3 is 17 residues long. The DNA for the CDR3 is TGCAGCGTGGTCCCGGGTACTAGCGGGAATGGGGCCTACGAGCAGTACTTC. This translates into CSVVPGTSGNGAYEQYF.

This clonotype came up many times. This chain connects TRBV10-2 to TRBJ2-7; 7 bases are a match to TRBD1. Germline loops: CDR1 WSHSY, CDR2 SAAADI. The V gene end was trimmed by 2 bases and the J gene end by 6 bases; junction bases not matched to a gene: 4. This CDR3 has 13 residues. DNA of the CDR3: TGCGCCAGCAGTGAGATTTCAGGGGGCGAGCAGTACTTC. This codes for CASSEISGGEQYF.